This T cell receptor (beta chain) appears in the sequencing data of a study of regulatory T cells in long-lasting Graves disease. CDR1 is SGHVS, CDR2 FNYEAQ, per germline. The CDR3 contains 16 residues. Unmatched junction bases numbered 10, after V lost 2 bases and J lost 4 bases. Combining iRepertoire HTBI primers with Arm-PCR of CDR3 regions, the authors built TCR beta libraries. In TCRdb, the multiplex PCR reads were re-called with MiXCR into one record per CDR3 protein. The sample holds fewer than 400,000 distinct CDR3 sequences, around 20% seen once. Study-level points and caveats: Sample size was small, which may have lowered accuracy.

Time point in this sample: persistent/refractory GD, antithyroid drugs over 5 years with positive TRAb. Scientists built the TCR library using RNA that was extracted from PBMCs. It was an endocrinology department in Xi'an, China, that provided the patients. This clonotype has a handful of counts. Its antigen is not known. Sequenced here: peripheral blood mononuclear cells (PBMCs), sampled when the disease was refractory, from a patient treated with antithyroid drugs. The rearrangement uses TRBV7-6 and TRBJ1-1, with 7 nucleotides matching TRBD1. The source is a female donor with Graves disease. This chain's CDR3 is CASSLNRGGFPTEAFF. CDR3 sequence (DNA): TGTGCCAGCAGCTTAAACAGGGGCGGATTCCCCACTGAAGCTTTCTTT.